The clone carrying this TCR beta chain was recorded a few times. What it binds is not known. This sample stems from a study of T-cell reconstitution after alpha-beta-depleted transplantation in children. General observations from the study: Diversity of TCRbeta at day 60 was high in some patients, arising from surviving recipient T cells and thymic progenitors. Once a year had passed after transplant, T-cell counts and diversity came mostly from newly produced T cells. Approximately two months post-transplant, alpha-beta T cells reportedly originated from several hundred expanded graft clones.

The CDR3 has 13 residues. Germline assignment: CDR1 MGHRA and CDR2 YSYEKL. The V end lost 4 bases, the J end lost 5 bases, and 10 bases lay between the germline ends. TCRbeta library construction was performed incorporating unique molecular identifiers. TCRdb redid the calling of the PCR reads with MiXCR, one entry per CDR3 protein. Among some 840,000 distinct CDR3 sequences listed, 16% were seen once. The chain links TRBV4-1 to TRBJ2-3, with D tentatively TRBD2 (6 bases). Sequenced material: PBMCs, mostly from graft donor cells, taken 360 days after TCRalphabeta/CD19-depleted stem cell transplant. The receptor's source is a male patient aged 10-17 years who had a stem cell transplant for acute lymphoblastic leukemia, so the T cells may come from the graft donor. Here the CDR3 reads CASSRPGLDTQYF. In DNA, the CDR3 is TGCGCCAGCAGCCGACCGGGACTAGATACGCAGTATTTT.